Listed here is a single TCR beta chain. This sample is part of a study of blood T cell repertoires in COVID-19. About the study: COVID-19 samples, acute and convalescent, were from the United States, Italy and Spain.

CDR3 length equals 17 residues. V lost 5 bases, J lost 5 bases, and 9 bases stayed unmatched. Germline V gene data show CDR1 as MGHDK and CDR2 as SYGVNS. Only in-frame clones appear in the TCRdb table, and some are missing; sequencing was by immunoSEQ multiplex PCR. The table includes 200,000 to 300,000 clones, almost 90% detected once. Source material: peripheral blood. V and J are TRBV25-1 and TRBJ2-3, with TRBD2 identical over 14 bases. This sequence was found in a man older than 75 with acute or convalescent COVID-19. As DNA, the CDR3 is TGTGCCAGCAGTTCCCGGGGACTAGCGGGAGCCAAAGATACGCAGTATTTT. It is translated as CASSSRGLAGAKDTQYF.